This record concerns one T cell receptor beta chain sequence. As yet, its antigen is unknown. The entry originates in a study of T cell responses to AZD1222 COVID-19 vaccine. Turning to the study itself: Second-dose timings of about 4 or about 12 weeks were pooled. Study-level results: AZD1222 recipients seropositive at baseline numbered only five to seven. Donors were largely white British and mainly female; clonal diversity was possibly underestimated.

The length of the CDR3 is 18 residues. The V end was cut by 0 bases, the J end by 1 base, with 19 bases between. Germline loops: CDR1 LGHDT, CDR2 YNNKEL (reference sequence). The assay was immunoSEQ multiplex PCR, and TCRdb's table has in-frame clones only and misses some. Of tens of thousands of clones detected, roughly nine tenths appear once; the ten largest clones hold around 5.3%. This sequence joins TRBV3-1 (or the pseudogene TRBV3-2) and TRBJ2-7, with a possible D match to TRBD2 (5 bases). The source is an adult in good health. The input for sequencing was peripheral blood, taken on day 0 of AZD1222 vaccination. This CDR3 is CASSQDRVLARASYEQYF. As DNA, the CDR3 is TGTGCCAGCAGCCAAGATCGGGTTTTGGCGAGGGCTTCCTACGAGCAGTACTTC.